The rows below give T cell receptor beta chains drawn from one sample of a study of T cells in Graves' hyperthyroidism and ophthalmopathy. TCRdb independently ran MiXCR on the multiplex PCR reads; one entry per CDR3 protein. The profile covers almost 350,000 distinct CDR3 sequences, with approximately 18% appearing a single time and less than 20% taken by the ten largest. Sequenced: blood. Receptors originate from a woman aged 40 to 49 with Graves' ophthalmopathy. The CDR3 runs from the conserved cysteine through the conserved F or W. Each record gives: D gene, clone size, V gene, J gene, CDR3 protein, CDR3 DNA. D genes are given only for firm matches. A clone size is listed for some rows: how often the clone was seen (once, few, many), or a class if it is expanded.

D gene: -
clone size: -
V gene: TRBV2
J gene: TRBJ1-2
CDR3 protein: CASRKRSLGYTF
CDR3 DNA: TGTGCCAGCAGGAAACGGAGTCTGGGCTACACCTTC

D gene: -
clone size: many
V gene: TRBV7-3
J gene: TRBJ2-5
CDR3 protein: CASSLGGYGPQETQYF
CDR3 DNA: TGTGCCAGCAGCTTAGGTGGATATGGGCCCCAAGAGACCCAGTACTTC

D gene: -
clone size: many
V gene: TRBV28
J gene: TRBJ2-7
CDR3 protein: CASSFYGASSYEQYF
CDR3 DNA: TGTGCCAGCAGTTTCTACGGGGCCAGCTCCTACGAGCAGTACTTC

D gene: -
clone size: many
V gene: TRBV12-3/TRBV12-4
J gene: TRBJ2-7
CDR3 protein: CASRATRNYEQYF
CDR3 DNA: TGTGCCAGCAGAGCGACACGGAACTACGAGCAGTACTTC

D gene: -
clone size: many
V gene: TRBV6-5
J gene: TRBJ2-6
CDR3 protein: CASSYGTGPSGANVLTF
CDR3 DNA: TGTGCCAGCAGTTACGGGACGGGACCCTCTGGGGCCAACGTCCTGACTTTC

D gene: -
clone size: many
V gene: TRBV6-4
J gene: TRBJ1-5
CDR3 protein: CASSDDPPSAASNQPQHF
CDR3 DNA: TGTGCCAGCAGTGACGACCCACCGTCGGCAGCTAGCAATCAGCCCCAGCATTTT

D gene: -
clone size: many
V gene: TRBV28
J gene: TRBJ1-2
CDR3 protein: CASSLRARDGYTF
CDR3 DNA: TGTGCCAGCAGTTTGAGGGCCAGAGATGGCTACACCTTC

D gene: TRBD1
clone size: few
V gene: TRBV24-1
J gene: TRBJ2-3
CDR3 protein: CATSDPGQGALGDTQYF
CDR3 DNA: TGTGCCACCAGTGATCCCGGGCAGGGGGCGCTTGGAGATACGCAGTATTTT

D gene: -
clone size: many
V gene: TRBV28
J gene: TRBJ2-7
CDR3 protein: CASSGGRVGEQYF
CDR3 DNA: TGTGCCAGCAGTGGTGGCAGGGTCGGCGAGCAGTACTTC

D gene: -
clone size: many
V gene: TRBV27
J gene: TRBJ1-1
CDR3 protein: CASSSLVRTPEAFF
CDR3 DNA: TGTGCCAGCAGTTCATTGGTCCGGACGCCTGAAGCTTTCTTT

D gene: -
clone size: many
V gene: TRBV11-2
J gene: TRBJ1-2
CDR3 protein: CASSSLHGYTF
CDR3 DNA: TGTGCCAGCAGCTCACTTCATGGCTACACCTTC

D gene: -
clone size: -
V gene: TRBV30
J gene: TRBJ2-7
CDR3 protein: CAWSLTAYEQYF
CDR3 DNA: TGTGCCTGGAGTCTTACAGCGTACGAGCAGTACTTC

D gene: -
clone size: many
V gene: TRBV19
J gene: TRBJ1-1
CDR3 protein: CASSTAGTVNTEAFF
CDR3 DNA: TGTGCCAGTAGTACCGCGGGGACTGTGAACACTGAAGCTTTCTTT

D gene: TRBD2
clone size: many
V gene: TRBV20-1
J gene: TRBJ2-5
CDR3 protein: CSARPAGTSGRAEETQYF
CDR3 DNA: TGCAGTGCTAGACCCGCCGGGACTAGCGGGAGGGCCGAGGAGACCCAGTACTTC

D gene: -
clone size: many
V gene: TRBV4-2
J gene: TRBJ2-7
CDR3 protein: CASSRGRLGGEQYF
CDR3 DNA: TGTGCCAGCAGCCGAGGGCGGTTGGGAGGCGAGCAGTACTTC

D gene: -
clone size: many
V gene: TRBV2
J gene: TRBJ1-5
CDR3 protein: CASSERVNRPQHF
CDR3 DNA: TGTGCCAGCAGTGAGAGGGTAAATCGGCCCCAGCATTTT

D gene: TRBD2
clone size: many
V gene: TRBV28
J gene: TRBJ2-2
CDR3 protein: CASSLAGGLTGELFF
CDR3 DNA: TGTGCCAGCAGTCTAGCGGGAGGGCTAACCGGGGAGCTGTTTTTT

D gene: TRBD2
clone size: -
V gene: TRBV15
J gene: TRBJ2-7
CDR3 protein: CATSRESGRLLYEQYF
CDR3 DNA: TGTGCCACCAGCAGGGAGAGCGGGAGACTTTTGTACGAGCAGTACTTC

D gene: -
clone size: many
V gene: TRBV7-2
J gene: TRBJ2-4
CDR3 protein: CASSLAGVRPIAKNIQYF
CDR3 DNA: TGTGCCAGCAGCTTAGCGGGTGTTAGACCGATAGCCAAAAACATTCAGTACTTC

D gene: -
clone size: many
V gene: TRBV28
J gene: TRBJ1-2
CDR3 protein: CASRHREDYGYTF
CDR3 DNA: TGTGCCAGCAGGCACAGGGAAGACTATGGCTACACCTTC

D gene: TRBD1
clone size: many
V gene: TRBV6-1
J gene: TRBJ1-3
CDR3 protein: CASTLRQGEGGNTIYF
CDR3 DNA: TGTGCCAGCACCCTCCGACAGGGAGAGGGAGGAAACACCATATATTTT

D gene: -
clone size: many
V gene: TRBV11-2
J gene: TRBJ1-2
CDR3 protein: CASSLGVYYGYTF
CDR3 DNA: TGTGCCAGCAGCTTGGGGGTCTACTATGGCTACACCTTC

D gene: TRBD1
clone size: many
V gene: TRBV12-3/TRBV12-4
J gene: TRBJ2-7
CDR3 protein: CASSFGQDSYEQYF
CDR3 DNA: TGTGCCAGCAGTTTTGGACAGGACTCCTACGAGCAGTACTTC

D gene: -
clone size: many
V gene: TRBV6-5
J gene: TRBJ2-7
CDR3 protein: CASSYPFGGAYEQYF
CDR3 DNA: TGTGCCAGCAGTTACCCCTTTGGGGGAGCCTACGAGCAGTACTTC

D gene: TRBD2
clone size: many
V gene: TRBV20-1
J gene: TRBJ2-7
CDR3 protein: CSARLAGVLPGEQYF
CDR3 DNA: TGCAGTGCTCGACTAGCGGGAGTATTACCGGGTGAGCAGTACTTC

D gene: -
clone size: many
V gene: TRBV27
J gene: TRBJ1-2
CDR3 protein: CASRRPGGRNYGYTF
CDR3 DNA: TGTGCCAGCAGGCGTCCGGGGGGGCGGAACTATGGCTACACCTTC

D gene: -
clone size: many
V gene: TRBV20-1
J gene: TRBJ1-1
CDR3 protein: CSARGGGSTEAFF
CDR3 DNA: TGCAGTGCTAGAGGAGGAGGAAGCACTGAAGCTTTCTTT

D gene: -
clone size: -
V gene: TRBV6-1
J gene: TRBJ2-7
CDR3 protein: CASSGVLDSYEQYF
CDR3 DNA: TGTGCCAGCAGTGGGGTATTAGACTCCTACGAGCAGTACTTC

D gene: TRBD1
clone size: many
V gene: TRBV12-3/TRBV12-4
J gene: TRBJ2-7
CDR3 protein: CASSSGQGAAEQYF
CDR3 DNA: TGTGCCAGCAGTTCTGGACAGGGGGCGGCCGAGCAGTACTTC

D gene: -
clone size: many
V gene: TRBV11-3
J gene: TRBJ1-1
CDR3 protein: CASSLVRELNTEAFF
CDR3 DNA: TGTGCCAGCAGCTTAGTTCGTGAATTGAACACTGAAGCTTTCTTT

D gene: TRBD2
clone size: -
V gene: TRBV28
J gene: TRBJ2-7
CDR3 protein: CASSLLGEGEQYF
CDR3 DNA: TGTGCCAGCAGTTTATTGGGGGAGGGCGAGCAGTACTTC

D gene: -
clone size: many
V gene: TRBV7-8
J gene: TRBJ2-7
CDR3 protein: CASTAGGTAYEQYF
CDR3 DNA: TGTGCCAGCACAGCCGGGGGGACAGCCTACGAGCAGTACTTC

D gene: -
clone size: many
V gene: TRBV12-3/TRBV12-4
J gene: TRBJ2-5
CDR3 protein: CASSFWGQGQETQYF
CDR3 DNA: TGTGCCAGCAGTTTTTGGGGCCAGGGGCAAGAGACCCAGTACTTC

D gene: -
clone size: many
V gene: TRBV7-8
J gene: TRBJ1-6
CDR3 protein: CASSLVARPNSPLHF
CDR3 DNA: TGTGCCAGCAGCTTAGTAGCCAGGCCTAATTCACCCCTCCACTTT

D gene: TRBD1
clone size: -
V gene: TRBV12-3/TRBV12-4
J gene: TRBJ1-2
CDR3 protein: CASSLVPGQVPYGYTF
CDR3 DNA: TGTGCCAGCAGTTTAGTCCCCGGACAGGTGCCTTATGGCTACACCTTC

D gene: -
clone size: -
V gene: TRBV20-1
J gene: TRBJ1-1
CDR3 protein: CSATPADGGKTEAFF
CDR3 DNA: TGCAGTGCTACTCCAGCAGACGGGGGCAAGACTGAAGCTTTCTTT

D gene: -
clone size: few
V gene: TRBV2
J gene: TRBJ1-5
CDR3 protein: CASSEPGGVNQPQHF
CDR3 DNA: TGTGCCAGCAGTGAACCTGGGGGGGTCAATCAGCCCCAGCATTTT

D gene: -
clone size: many
V gene: TRBV5-1
J gene: TRBJ2-5
CDR3 protein: CASSFPGAETQYF
CDR3 DNA: TGCGCCAGCAGCTTTCCGGGGGCAGAGACCCAGTACTTC

D gene: -
clone size: many
V gene: TRBV24-1
J gene: TRBJ2-5
CDR3 protein: CATSALGETQYF
CDR3 DNA: TGTGCCACCAGTGCTCTCGGGGAGACCCAGTACTTC

D gene: TRBD2
clone size: few
V gene: TRBV4-1
J gene: TRBJ2-7
CDR3 protein: CASSQVGASGSYEQYF
CDR3 DNA: TGCGCCAGCAGCCAAGTTGGCGCTAGCGGGAGTTACGAGCAGTACTTC

D gene: -
clone size: many
V gene: TRBV18
J gene: TRBJ1-2
CDR3 protein: CASSPPYGELRGYTF
CDR3 DNA: TGTGCCAGCTCACCACCGTACGGGGAACTGAGGGGCTACACCTTC

D gene: -
clone size: few
V gene: TRBV18
J gene: TRBJ2-7
CDR3 protein: CASSPGVGAYEQYF
CDR3 DNA: TGTGCCAGCTCACCGGGGGTAGGGGCCTACGAGCAGTACTTC

D gene: TRBD2
clone size: many
V gene: TRBV7-8
J gene: TRBJ2-7
CDR3 protein: CASSRLLAEYEQYF
CDR3 DNA: TGTGCCAGCAGCCGACTGCTAGCGGAGTACGAGCAGTACTTC